Listed here are 24 T cell receptor beta chains from one sample, sequenced in a study of blood T cell repertoires in COVID-19 (dated by TCRdb to about 2020). Library method: the immunoSEQ multiplex PCR assay. TCRdb took over this immuneACCESS table, retaining in-frame rearrangements with V and J assigned. Such tables are incomplete; in checked studies, under half of the missing clones stem from an unresolved V gene, and the remainder is unexplained. The sample table shows hundreds of thousands of clones, and about nine tenths are seen once. Together, the top ten hold around 1% of the sample. Sequenced: PBMCs or T cells enriched from blood (not recorded which). These receptors were collected from a man aged 45 to 65 who had been exposed to COVID-19.

This clone appeared a single time. V gene TRBV5-1 combines with J gene TRBJ1-1; 8 nucleotides match TRBD1. The CDR3 is 15 residues long. Losses at the gene ends were 0 bases for V and 4 bases for J; bases not matched to a gene: 5. Germline-derived CDR1 and CDR2 are SGHRS and YFSETQ. In nucleotides, the CDR3 is TGCGCCAGCAGCTTGGCAGGGGGCAGGGCCACTGAAGCTTTCTTT. Amino acids: CASSLAGGRATEAFF.

Only a few counts were recorded for this clone. The chain joins TRBV20-1 to TRBJ1-1, with no clear D. CDR1 is DFQATT and CDR2 is SNEGSKA in the germline V gene (reference sequence). V lost 3 bases and J lost 2, with 10 bases in between. CDR3 size: 13 residues. In DNA form, the CDR3 reads TGCAGTGCTAGTCCCGATACAAACACTGAAGCTTTCTTT. This codes for CSASPDTNTEAFF.

The chain couples TRBV11-3 to TRBJ1-2; TRBD1 matches at 8 bases. The CDR3 is 19 amino acids. The germline V gene has CDR1 SGHNT and CDR2 YENEEA. J gave up 3 bases and V 0 bases, and 15 bases lay outside the gene matches. The CDR3 coding sequence is TGTGCCAGCAGCTTAGAACCACGGGACAGGAGACGGTCTTACTATGGCTACACCTTC. It specifies CASSLEPRDRRRSYYGYTF.

The chain links TRBV6-5 to TRBJ1-2; D remains unclear. CDR3 size: 12 residues. Germline V gene lookup returns CDR1 MNHEY and CDR2 SVGAGI. The V gene lost 10 bases and the J gene lost 4 bases, with 13 bases spanning the gap. This chain's CDR3 is CANGGYRYGYTF. CDR3 DNA sequence: TGTGCCAACGGAGGGTATCGCTATGGCTACACCTTC.

The chain has TRBV5-1 and TRBJ2-6; D possibly corresponds to TRBD2 (6 bases). Germline CDR1 and CDR2: SGHRS and YFSETQ. The length of the CDR3 is 15 residues. V lost 4 bases and J 1 base, leaving 9 bases between the germline ends. The CDR3 protein is CASSGGISGANVLTF. CDR3 coding DNA: TGCGCCAGCAGCGGAGGGATATCTGGGGCCAACGTCCTGACTTTC.

This chain connects TRBV27 to TRBJ1-1, with D uncertain. Germline CDR1 MNHEY, CDR2 SMNVEV (reference sequence). This CDR3 region has 15 residues. Trimming removed 3 bases at V and 4 bases at J, with 15 bases between. The CDR3 DNA follows: TGTGCCAGCAGTTTCGCTGCTAGATACGGCACTGAAGCTTTCTTT. It is translated as CASSFAARYGTEAFF.

In nucleotides, the CDR3 is TGTGCCAGCAGTTTAGGGTCAGGGTCGTACCAAGAGACCCAGTACTTC. This gives the protein CASSLGSGSYQETQYF. The chain couples TRBV27 to TRBJ2-5; a weak D match, TRBD1 (5 bases). Germline V lookup: CDR1 MNHEY, CDR2 SMNVEV (reference sequence). The ends were cut back, 2 bases at V and 0 bases at J, with 13 bases in the middle. CDR3 length: 16 residues.

In DNA, the CDR3 is TGTGCCAGCAGTTCCTTAGGTAAGGGAGCGAACACTGAAGCTTTCTTT. The encoded protein is CASSSLGKGANTEAFF. The chain recombines TRBV28 with TRBJ1-1, with D unresolved. This CDR3 spans 16 amino acids. The V and J ends lost 4 bases and 1 base respectively, with 16 bases between them. Germline V lookup: CDR1 MDHEN, CDR2 SYDVKM.

V is TRBV6-5 and J is TRBJ2-7; 7 bases match TRBD1. The germline V gene encodes CDR1 MNHEY and CDR2 SVGAGI. The CDR3 covers 12 residues. V shed 6 bases and J 9 bases; nucleotides not matched to a gene: 8. The CDR3 DNA follows: TGTGCCAGCAGATTGACAGGGACAGTGCAGTACTTC. Translation gives CASRLTGTVQYF.

V gene TRBV11-3 combines with J gene TRBJ2-3, with D unclear. The CDR3 is 11 amino acids. The germline V and J ends were trimmed by 5 bases and 2 bases, with 2 bases remaining between them. Germline CDR1 SGHNT, CDR2 YENEEA. CDR3 amino acids: CASSLTDTQYF. The CDR3 DNA sequence: TGTGCCAGCAGCCTCACAGATACGCAGTATTTT. The full variable domain, its missing parts supplied by reference TRBV11-3 and TRBJ2-3, is EAGVVQSPRYKIIEKKQPVAFWCNPISGHNTLYWYLQNLGQGPELLIRYENEEAVDDSQLPKDRFSAERLKGVDSTLKIQPAELGDSAVYLCASSLTDTQYFGPGTRLTVL.

This rearrangement joins TRBV29-1 to TRBJ2-7; 13 bases align to TRBD2. The V gene's germline CDR1 is SQVTM and CDR2 ANQGSEA. Trimming cost V 4 bases and J 2 bases; bases outside gene matches: 2. The CDR3 spans 14 residues. CDR3 sequence: CSVATSGGAYEQYF. The CDR3 DNA sequence: TGCAGCGTTGCTACTAGCGGGGGGGCCTACGAGCAGTACTTC.

V is TRBV3-1 (or the pseudogene TRBV3-2) and J is TRBJ1-1; D ambiguous. Trimming pared 10 bases from V and 0 bases from J, leaving 12 bases between. This CDR3 comprises 13 residues. CDR1 is LGHDT and CDR2 is YNNKEL in the germline V gene (reference sequence). CDR3 DNA sequence: TGTGCCACCTCACTAGGGATGAACACTGAAGCTTTCTTT. This translates into CATSLGMNTEAFF.

This clone was picked up many times. The chain links TRBV5-1 to TRBJ2-2, with D hard to call. The CDR3 has 14 amino acids. Germline V CDR1 and CDR2: SGHRS, YFSETQ. Between the trimmed V and J ends, which lost 4 bases and 0 bases, there was a span of 7 bases. The CDR3 here is CASSLQANTGELFF. DNA of the CDR3: TGCGCCAGCAGCCTCCAGGCGAACACCGGGGAGCTGTTTTTT.

The chain links TRBV28 to TRBJ1-2; D uncertain. V shed 6 bases and J shed 1 base, with 9 bases lying between them. Germline V gives CDR1 MDHEN, CDR2 SYDVKM. This CDR3 spans 13 amino acids. The CDR3 spells CASSQLVNYGYTF. CDR3 nucleotide sequence: TGTGCCAGCAGCCAACTAGTTAACTATGGCTACACCTTC.

Here the CDR3 reads CAWTGDWSTEAFF. For the CDR3, the DNA is TGTGCCTGGACAGGGGATTGGAGCACTGAAGCTTTCTTT. V gene TRBV30 combines with J gene TRBJ1-1; tentative D call: TRBD1 (6 bases). The CDR3 sequence is 13 residues long. From germline, CDR1 is GTSNPN and CDR2 SVGIG (reference sequence). The V end lost 4 bases, the J end lost 4 bases, and 13 bases lay between the germline ends.

The chain has TRBV5-4 and TRBJ2-1; TRBD1 is a possible D gene (5 bases). Trimming left V 3 bases short and J 7 bases short, with 14 bases between. This CDR3 comprises 14 residues. CDR1 and CDR2 from the germline V gene are SGHNT and YYREEE (reference sequence). The CDR3 region has the DNA TGTGCCAGCAGCTCCAATCGACAGAGGAATGAGCAGTTCTTC. Translated, it gives CASSSNRQRNEQFF. The whole variable domain, remainder taken from reference TRBV5-4 and TRBJ2-1, is ETGVTQSPTHLIKTRGQQVTLRCSSQSGHNTVSWYQQALGQGPQFIFQYYREEENGRGNFPPRFSGLQFPNYSSELNVNALELDDSALYLCASSSNRQRNEQFFGPGTRLTVL.

The genes are TRBV5-1 and TRBJ2-1, with TRBD1 matching 7 bases. This CDR3 is 14 amino acids long. Germline CDR1 and CDR2: SGHRS and YFSETQ. Germline trimming cut 4 bases from V and 8 bases from J; bases unmatched to any gene: 9. The CDR3 here is CASSLGQSMDEQFF. In nucleotides, the CDR3 is TGCGCCAGCAGCCTGGGACAGAGTATGGATGAGCAGTTCTTC.

The chain carries TRBV24-1 and TRBJ2-1, with D possibly being TRBD2 (6 bases). Germline V gene lookup returns CDR1 KGHDR and CDR2 SFDVKD. The CDR3 runs to 15 residues. Trimming removed 4 bases at V and 9 bases at J, with 18 bases between. CDR3 sequence reads: CATSESPVTSSEQFF. The CDR3 DNA is TGTGCCACCAGTGAATCCCCAGTTACTAGCAGTGAGCAGTTCTTC.

The chain employs TRBV6-5 and TRBJ1-3; D not certain. This CDR3 contains 16 residues. With 2 bases removed from V and 3 bases from J, the gap between germline ends came to 14 bases. Germline assignment: CDR1 MNHEY and CDR2 SVGAGI. This CDR3 is CASSYLFRGSGNTIYF. CDR3 nucleotides: TGTGCCAGCAGTTACCTCTTCCGTGGCAGTGGAAACACCATATATTTT.

This chain links TRBV27 with TRBJ1-2; 9 bases are a match to TRBD1. V shed 3 bases and J 4 bases; nucleotides not matched to a gene: 9. This CDR3 spans 16 amino acids. The germline gives CDR1 MNHEY, CDR2 SMNVEV (reference sequence). The CDR3 loop is CASSLYGTGWVYGYTF. In DNA, the CDR3 is TGTGCCAGCAGTTTGTATGGGACAGGGTGGGTCTATGGCTACACCTTC.

The chain is built from TRBV11-1 and TRBJ1-1, with D maybe TRBD1 (5 bases). CDR1 SGHAT and CDR2 FQDESV come from the germline V gene (reference sequence). The V end lost 4 bases, the J end lost 1 base, and 13 bases lay between the germline ends. This CDR3 comprises 15 residues. CDR3 in amino acids: CASSYPGGANTEAFF. In DNA, the CDR3 is TGTGCCAGCAGCTACCCGGGGGGAGCGAACACTGAAGCTTTCTTT.

The genes are TRBV30 and TRBJ1-1; D call uncertain. This CDR3 region has 11 residues. The V end was cut by 1 base, the J end by 11 bases, with 11 bases between. The germline gives CDR1 GTSNPN, CDR2 SVGIG (reference sequence). The CDR3 nucleotides are TGTGCCTGGAGTGGAGCAGGTTGGGCTTTCTTT. Its protein product is CAWSGAGWAFF.

The chain carries TRBV10-3 and TRBJ1-1; maybe TRBD1 (6 bases). The CDR3 contains 14 residues. Germline lookup yields CDR1 ENHRY and CDR2 SYGVKD. V was shortened by 10 bases and J by 1 base, with 16 bases between the two germline ends. The CDR3 DNA reads as TGTGCCACAAAGAAAACAGGGCAGAACACTGAAGCTTTCTTT. Protein sequence: CATKKTGQNTEAFF.

The chain carries TRBV5-1 and TRBJ1-5, with a tentative D call TRBD1 (5 bases). Germline V CDR1 and CDR2: SGHRS, YFSETQ. This CDR3 region has 15 residues. V was clipped by 2 bases and J by 2 bases, with 11 bases between them. DNA for the CDR3: TGCGCCAGCAGCTTAACGGCGGGGGGCAATCAGCCCCAGCATTTT. It specifies CASSLTAGGNQPQHF.